This TCR beta chain stems from a study of T cells in women clearing cervical HPV infection. This CDR3 has 13 amino acids. Germline lookup yields CDR1 SEHNR and CDR2 FQNEAQ (reference sequence). Clones were read by immunoSEQ multiplex PCR, and TCRdb kept only the in-frame ones, dropping some. The sample includes about 39,000 clones. In regard to this clone: The target antigen is unknown. The read ends 3 residues shy of where the CDR3 ends; the end is completed using the germline J gene. The same CDR3 also results from other DNA sequences found in this sample.

Study-level points and caveats: TRBV6-7 abundance was lower in cases than controls (about 0.099% versus 0.16%).

The chain employs TRBV7-9 and TRBJ1-3, with D maybe TRBD1 (6 bases). Sequencing was done on a sample of blood buffy coat. The receptor's source is a woman between 18 and 69 years old with a cervical HPV16 infection that either progressed to CIN3+ or cleared (not recorded which). The part of the CDR3 DNA that was read is TGTGCCAGCAGCTTAGTACAGGGCACCACG. Its translation: CASSLVQGTT. The entire CDR3 protein reads CASSLVQGTTIYF.